The source of this TCR beta chain is a study of identical twins. As concerns this clonotype: As yet, its antigen is unknown.

TCRdb ran MiXCR on the 5' RACE reads and lists one entry per CDR3 protein. This sample has approximately 230,000 distinct CDR3 sequences, with roughly 7.1% found just once. The study, taken as a whole, reports: Memory repertoires showed no such pattern, whereas abundant cord blood beta clonotypes carried fewer insertions.

The sample was also linked to a second study, of T cells expressing NK-cell markers. Per that study: One of the eight sequenced donors was seronegative, whereas the other seven were HCMV-seropositive.

The source is a woman between 18 and 29 years old in good health. Sequencing was done on a sample of CD8+ T cells sorted from blood.

The CDR3 loop is CASSYAGFGELFF. CDR3 nucleotides: TGTGCCAGCAGTTACGCCGGCTTCGGGGAGCTGTTTTTT. The chain has TRBV6-5 and TRBJ2-2; D gene unclear. Per germline, CDR1 MNHEY and CDR2 SVGAGI. This CDR3 has 13 amino acids. Trimming removed 2 bases from V and 7 bases from J, with 8 bases in between.